The 17 T cell receptor beta chains in this list originate from one sample, sequenced in a study of siplizumab effects on memory and regulatory T cells. Sequencing used immunoSEQ multiplex PCR; TCRdb keeps in-frame clones, though not all of them. The table has about 64,000 clones, around 96% seen once. The sample was naive CD8+ T cells sorted from blood. These receptors were collected from a human donor in good health.

The chain carries TRBV7-6 and TRBJ2-3; a weak D match, TRBD2 (6 bases). The V gene's germline CDR1 is SGHVS and CDR2 FNYEAQ. This CDR3 is built from 16 residues. V was pared by 1 base and J by 0 bases, with 11 bases between. CDR3 nucleotide sequence: TGTGCCAGCAGCTTAGTCCTCGGGACTAGCACAGATACGCAGTATTTT. Residues: CASSLVLGTSTDTQYF.

The chain couples TRBV29-1 to TRBJ1-1, with D tentatively TRBD1 (5 bases). V was cut by 7 bases and J by 4 bases, with 16 bases left in between. Germline V CDR1 and CDR2: SQVTM, ANQGSEA. This CDR3 comprises 13 residues. CDR3 protein: CSDGGGWGTEAFF. DNA for the CDR3: TGCAGCGATGGGGGAGGGTGGGGCACTGAAGCTTTCTTT.

The chain carries TRBV9 and TRBJ2-7, with a tentative D call TRBD2 (6 bases). CDR1 is SGDLS, CDR2 YYNGEE, per germline. CDR3 length: 12 amino acids. V was clipped by 0 bases and J by 5 bases, with 6 bases between them. The CDR3 protein is CASSVGGDEQYF. Written as DNA, the CDR3 is TGTGCCAGCAGCGTAGGGGGGGACGAGCAGTACTTC.

The rearrangement links TRBV6-5 to TRBJ1-2, with a weak D call TRBD1 (5 bases). V was clipped by 0 bases and J by 7 bases, with 15 bases between them. The V gene's germline CDR1 is MNHEY and CDR2 SVGAGI. CDR3 size: 15 residues. CDR3 sequence: CASSYSSRGMSGYTF. CDR3 nucleotide sequence: TGTGCCAGCAGTTACTCGAGTAGGGGAATGAGTGGCTACACCTTC.

The chain's CDR3 is CASSLQAGTQNSPLHF. As DNA, the CDR3 is TGTGCCAGCAGCTTACAGGCCGGGACACAAAATTCACCCCTCCACTTT. The chain uses TRBV7-8 and TRBJ1-6; D might be TRBD1 (6 bases). V was shortened by 2 bases and J by 7 bases, with 15 bases between the two germline ends. Looked up from germline, CDR1 is SGHVS and CDR2 is FQNEAQ. The CDR3 runs 16 residues.

This clone was seen a single time. The V gene is TRBV13, the J gene TRBJ2-7; the D gene is possibly TRBD1 (7 bases). From germline, CDR1 is PRHDT and CDR2 FYEKMQ (reference sequence). Trimming removed 2 bases at V and 7 bases at J, with 15 bases between. CDR3 length: 14 amino acids. In DNA, the CDR3 is TGTGCCAGCAGCTTAATCGCGGGACAGCAGGAGCAGTACTTC. Its translation: CASSLIAGQQEQYF. The variable domain in full, with the rest retrieved from reference TRBV13 and TRBJ2-7, is AAGVIQSPRHLIKEKRETATLKCYPIPRHDTVYWYQQGPGQDPQFLISFYEKMQSDKGSIPDRFSAQQFSDYHSELNMSSLELGDSALYFCASSLIAGQQEQYFGPGTRLTVT.

The chain has TRBV28 and TRBJ1-6, with 7 nucleotides matching TRBD1. The CDR3 consists of 15 residues. Germline V CDR1 and CDR2: MDHEN, SYDVKM. The J segment lost 4 bases and the V segment lost 4 bases, leaving 4 bases of the junction unmatched. The CDR3 DNA follows: TGTGCCAGCAGTTCGCCGACAGGGTATAATTCACCCCTCCACTTT. This sequence encodes CASSSPTGYNSPLHF.

This sequence joins TRBV19 and TRBJ1-5; TRBD1 agrees at 12 bases. The germline V gene has CDR1 LNHDA and CDR2 SQIVND (reference sequence). The CDR3 sequence is 14 residues long. The J segment lost 4 bases and the V segment lost 9 bases, leaving 4 bases of the junction unmatched. CDR3 loop: CASRGQGANQPQHF. The CDR3 DNA reads as TGTGCCAGCAGGGGACAGGGGGCTAATCAGCCCCAGCATTTT.

The V call is TRBV4-1, the J call TRBJ2-2; TRBD1 matches 8 bases. V shed 4 bases, J shed 2 bases, and the junction held 3 bases outside the gene matches. Per the germline V gene, CDR1 is MGHRA and CDR2 is YSYEKL. This CDR3 is built from 15 residues. CDR3 sequence reads: CASSPGQDNTGELFF. The CDR3, as DNA: TGCGCCAGCAGCCCGGGACAGGACAACACCGGGGAGCTGTTTTTT.

This chain links TRBV7-8 with TRBJ2-7; weak D call: TRBD1 (5 bases). The CDR3 is 13 amino acids. Germline loops: CDR1 SGHVS, CDR2 FQNEAQ. With 5 bases removed from V and 4 bases from J, the gap between germline ends came to 12 bases. The CDR3: CASSGMTDYEQYF. The CDR3 DNA sequence: TGTGCCAGCAGCGGGATGACAGATTACGAGCAGTACTTC.

The gene calls are TRBV2 and TRBJ1-5; 8 bases map to TRBD1. Germline V lookup: CDR1 SNHLY, CDR2 FYNNEI. This CDR3 has 15 amino acids. Losses at the gene ends were 3 bases for V and 4 bases for J; bases not matched to a gene: 5. CDR3 residues: CASSEWTGNNQPQHF. CDR3 sequence (DNA): TGTGCCAGCAGTGAGTGGACAGGGAATAATCAGCCCCAGCATTTT.

The chain recombines TRBV28 with TRBJ2-3; tentatively, D is TRBD1 or TRBD2 (5 bases each). Germline V lookup: CDR1 MDHEN, CDR2 SYDVKM. This CDR3 comprises 12 residues. Trimming took 6 bases from V and 11 from J, leaving 15 bases between them. CDR3 DNA sequence: TGTGCCAGCAGCATTGGGGGTTTGAGGCAGTATTTT. This translates into CASSIGGLRQYF.

The chain employs TRBV9 and TRBJ2-1; possibly TRBD2 for D (5 bases). The V end was cut by 3 bases, the J end by 5 bases, with 9 bases between. The CDR3 extends over 13 amino acids. Germline assignment: CDR1 SGDLS and CDR2 YYNGEE. The CDR3 reads CASSGGPDNEQFF. CDR3 nucleotides: TGTGCCAGCAGCGGAGGGCCAGACAATGAGCAGTTCTTC.

This clone has only a few counts. The chain combines TRBV7-3 with TRBJ2-1, with 9 nucleotides matching TRBD2. Trimming removed 4 bases from V and 5 bases from J; junction bases left unmatched: 6. Germline V CDR1 and CDR2: SGHTA, FQGTGA. CDR3 length equals 15 residues. Here the CDR3 DNA reads TGTGCCAGCAGCTCACACGGACTAGCGCACAATGAGCAGTTCTTC. Translated, it gives CASSSHGLAHNEQFF.

The CDR3 sequence is CASSDTNTEAFF. The CDR3, as DNA: TGTGCCAGCAGCGATACGAACACTGAAGCTTTCTTT. This chain links TRBV5-4 with TRBJ1-1; no firm D call. The CDR3 totals 12 residues. The germline V gene has CDR1 SGHNT and CDR2 YYREEE (reference sequence). V was pared by 4 bases and J by 1 base, with 5 bases between.

The J gene is TRBJ1-1, the V gene TRBV10-3; D gene unclear. V dropped 10 bases and J dropped 4 bases, with 10 bases sitting between them. The CDR3 has 11 residues. CDR1 ENHRY and CDR2 SYGVKD come from the germline V gene. DNA of the CDR3: TGTGCCACCGTAGCGAGCACTGAAGCTTTCTTT. It is translated as CATVASTEAFF.

The V and J genes are TRBV27 and TRBJ1-6; 9 bases are a match to TRBD1. CDR3 length: 18 residues. The germline V gene has CDR1 MNHEY and CDR2 SMNVEV (reference sequence). V dropped 2 bases and J dropped 0; count of bases not matched to a gene: 5. The CDR3 DNA reads TGTGCCAGCAGTTTACTTGGACAGGGGTTCTCCTATAATTCACCCCTCCACTTT. Translation: CASSLLGQGFSYNSPLHF.